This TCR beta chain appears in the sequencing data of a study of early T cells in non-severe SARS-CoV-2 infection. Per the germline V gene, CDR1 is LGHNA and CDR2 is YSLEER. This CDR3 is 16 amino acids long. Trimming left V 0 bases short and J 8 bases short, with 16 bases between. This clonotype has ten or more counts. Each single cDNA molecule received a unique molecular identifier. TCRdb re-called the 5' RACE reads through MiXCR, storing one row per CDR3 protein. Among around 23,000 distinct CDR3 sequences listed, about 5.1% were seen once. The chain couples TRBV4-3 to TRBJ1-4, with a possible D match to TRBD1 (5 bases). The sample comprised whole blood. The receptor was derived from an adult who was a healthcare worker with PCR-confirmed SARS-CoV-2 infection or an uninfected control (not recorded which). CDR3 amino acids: CASSQDRGGNEEKLFF. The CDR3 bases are TGCGCCAGCAGCCAAGATCGGGGGGGTAACGAGGAAAAACTGTTTTTT.